Included here is one T cell receptor beta chain sequence, with context. This clone was seen only once. Its antigen is currently not known. Per-nucleotide qualities are absent, and no much larger clonotype sits a single base away. Participants in the prospective study were enrolled through a virtual design, were aged about 18 to 100 years, and lived in about 25 United States geographic areas. In the prospective study, participants were assigned to cohorts based on the clinical history participants reported in a screening survey and a study questionnaire. A participant counted as exposed if, within 2 weeks of entering the study, that participant had been in contact with someone who had a PCR-confirmed or clinician-diagnosed COVID-19 case. In the prospective study, mobile phlebotomists collected whole blood, serum and a nasopharyngeal or oropharyngeal swab from each participant. Prospective study participants could optionally give additional blood draws and questionnaires over a 2-month period. Before DNA extraction, prospective study blood samples were shipped either frozen or at room temperature.

The data are from a study of blood T cell repertoires in COVID-19 (dated by TCRdb to 2019 to 2021). Study-level background: Samples from collaborators originated in the United States, Italy and Spain and spanned both the acute and convalescent phases of COVID-19. The samples were drawn from the first 160 participants of the ongoing ImmuneRACE study and from 1,254 subjects provided by 6 global collaborators. Sample metadata almost always included a de-identified subject ID, COVID-19 status, age in years and sex. Deeply sampled blood TCRbeta repertoires from subjects exposed to, actively infected with, or recovered from COVID-19 were included in the dataset. Where available, HLA class I and class II types were taken from metadata supplied by the sample provider and were not determined by assay-based typing. The repertoires were made available in a free public database intended to serve as a resource for research on the immune response to SARS-CoV-2. The prospective study material was composed of cDNA or gDNA derived from T cells, B-cell-depleted T cells, or PBMCs. Paper-wide results and their limitations: How much clinical and demographic metadata was included differed by source and by participant, and the metadata was provided uncurated.

TCRbeta CDR3 regions were amplified from genomic DNA using the immunoSEQ Assay, a bias-controlled multiplex PCR. Per the original workflow: The number of nucleated cells in each sample was estimated by amplification of reference gene primers within the assay. Sequence reads were collapsed and filtered to measure the absolute abundance of every unique TCRbeta CDR3 rearrangement. For each sample, productive Simpson clonality was calculated as the square root of Simpson's diversity index over productive rearrangements. TCRdb mirrors the immuneACCESS table, restricted to in-frame sequences. Some clones are absent from its copies; in checked studies, under half trace to an unresolved V gene, and the reason for the others is unknown. The DNA was the basis for D and trimming; V, J and clone size are from that table. This sample holds around 250,000 clones; 70% to 90% were observed only once. Jointly, the top ten make up 0.85% to 0.95% of the sample.

CDR1 and CDR2 are drawn from the germline V gene: MDHEN, SYDVKM. The CDR3 runs 15 amino acids, cysteine and phenylalanine included. Only the CDR3 region is kept as DNA, spanning 45 bases read in frame from base 1. V lost 2 bases and J lost 4 bases, and the count of bases not matched to a germline gene is 3. This receptor was identified in a man aged 50-60 years who had been exposed to COVID-19. Recombination linked TRBV28 to TRBJ1-3; TRBD1 aligns with 9 central bases. The specimen was PBMCs or T cells enriched from blood (not recorded which). The CDR3 amino acid sequence is: CASSLGQGRGNTIYF. The DNA reads as follows: TGTGCCAGCAGTTTAGGACAGGGGAGAGGAAACACCATATATTTT.